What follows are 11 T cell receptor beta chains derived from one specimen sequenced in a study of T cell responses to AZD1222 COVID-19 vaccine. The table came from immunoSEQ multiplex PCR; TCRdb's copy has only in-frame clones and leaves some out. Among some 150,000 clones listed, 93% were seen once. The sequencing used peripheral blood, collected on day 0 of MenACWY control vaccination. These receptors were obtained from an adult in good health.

The CDR3 sequence is CASSLAVSGGQGYTF. In DNA form, the CDR3 reads TGTGCCAGCAGCTTAGCGGTTAGTGGGGGTCAAGGCTACACCTTC. This sequence joins TRBV7-8 and TRBJ1-2, with D possibly TRBD1 on 5 matching bases. CDR1 and CDR2 (germline): SGHVS, FQNEAQ. Trimming took off 0 bases at V and 8 bases at J, with 16 bases between the two ends. This CDR3 has 15 amino acids.

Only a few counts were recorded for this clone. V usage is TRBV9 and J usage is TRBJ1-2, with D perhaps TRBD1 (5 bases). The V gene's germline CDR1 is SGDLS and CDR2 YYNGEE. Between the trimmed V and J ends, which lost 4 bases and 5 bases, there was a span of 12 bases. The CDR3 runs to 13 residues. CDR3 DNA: TGTGCCAGCAGCCAGGGCGGGGGTTATGGCTACACCTTC. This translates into CASSQGGGYGYTF.

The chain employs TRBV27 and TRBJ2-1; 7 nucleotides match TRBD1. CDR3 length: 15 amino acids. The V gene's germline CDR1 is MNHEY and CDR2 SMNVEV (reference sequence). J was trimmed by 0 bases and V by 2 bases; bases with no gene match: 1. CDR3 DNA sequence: TGTGCCAGCAGTTTAAGGGACAGCTCCTACAATGAGCAGTTCTTC. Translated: CASSLRDSSYNEQFF.

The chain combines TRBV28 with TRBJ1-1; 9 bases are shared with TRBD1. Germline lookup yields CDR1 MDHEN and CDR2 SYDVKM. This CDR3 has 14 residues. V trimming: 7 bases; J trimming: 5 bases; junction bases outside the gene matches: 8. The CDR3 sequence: CASNVPGQGTEAFF. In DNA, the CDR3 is TGTGCCAGCAACGTCCCGGGACAGGGAACTGAAGCTTTCTTT.

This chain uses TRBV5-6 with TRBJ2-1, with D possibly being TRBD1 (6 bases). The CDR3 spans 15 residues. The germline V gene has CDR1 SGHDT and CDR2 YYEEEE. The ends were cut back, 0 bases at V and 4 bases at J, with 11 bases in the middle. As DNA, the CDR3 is TGTGCCAGCAGCTTGGAGGGGGTTAGGTACAATGAGCAGTTCTTC. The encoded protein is CASSLEGVRYNEQFF.

The CDR3 loop reads CASIDRVGSPLHF. DNA for the CDR3: TGTGCCAGTATCGACAGGGTCGGATCACCCCTCCACTTT. This chain links TRBV19 with TRBJ1-6; the match to TRBD1 covers 7 bases. Germline V gene sequence: CDR1 LNHDA, CDR2 SQIVND (reference sequence). With 7 bases clipped from V and 10 bases from J, the junction kept 7 bases outside the gene matches. The length of the CDR3 is 13 residues.

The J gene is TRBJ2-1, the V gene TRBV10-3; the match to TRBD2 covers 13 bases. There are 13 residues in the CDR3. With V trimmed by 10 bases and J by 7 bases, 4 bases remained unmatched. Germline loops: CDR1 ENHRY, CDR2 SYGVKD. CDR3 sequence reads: CATGLAGVNEQFF. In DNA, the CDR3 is TGTGCCACCGGACTAGCGGGAGTTAATGAGCAGTTCTTC.

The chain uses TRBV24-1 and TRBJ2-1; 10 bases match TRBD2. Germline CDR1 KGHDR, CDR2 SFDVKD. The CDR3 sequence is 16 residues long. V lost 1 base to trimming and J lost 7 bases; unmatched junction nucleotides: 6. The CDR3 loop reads CATSDLAGGPGNEQFF. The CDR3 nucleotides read TGTGCCACCAGTGATTTAGCGGGAGGGCCCGGGAATGAGCAGTTCTTC.

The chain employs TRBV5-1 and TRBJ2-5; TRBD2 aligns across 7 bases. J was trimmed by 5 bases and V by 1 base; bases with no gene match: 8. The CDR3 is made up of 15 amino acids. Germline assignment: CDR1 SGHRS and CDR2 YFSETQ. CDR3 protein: CASSLSLQRGETQYF. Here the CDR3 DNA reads TGCGCCAGCAGCTTGTCGTTGCAGCGGGGCGAGACCCAGTACTTC. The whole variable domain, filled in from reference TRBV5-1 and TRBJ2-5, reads KAGVTQTPRYLIKTRGQQVTLSCSPISGHRSVSWYQQTPGQGLQFLFEYFSETQRNKGNFPGRFSGRQFSNSRSEMNVSTLELGDSALYLCASSLSLQRGETQYFGPGTRLLVL.

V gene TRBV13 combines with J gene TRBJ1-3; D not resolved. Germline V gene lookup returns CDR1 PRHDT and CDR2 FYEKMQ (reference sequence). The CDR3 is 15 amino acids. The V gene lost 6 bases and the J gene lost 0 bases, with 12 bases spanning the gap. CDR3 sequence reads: CASSWVDRSGNTIYF. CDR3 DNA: TGTGCCAGCAGTTGGGTGGATCGCTCTGGAAACACCATATATTTT.

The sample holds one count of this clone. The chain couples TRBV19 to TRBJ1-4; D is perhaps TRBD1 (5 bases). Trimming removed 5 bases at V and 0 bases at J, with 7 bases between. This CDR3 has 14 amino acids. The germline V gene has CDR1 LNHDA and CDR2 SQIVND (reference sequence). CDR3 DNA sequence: TGTGCCAGTAGTGGGGCTGCAACTAATGAAAAACTGTTTTTT. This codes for CASSGAATNEKLFF.